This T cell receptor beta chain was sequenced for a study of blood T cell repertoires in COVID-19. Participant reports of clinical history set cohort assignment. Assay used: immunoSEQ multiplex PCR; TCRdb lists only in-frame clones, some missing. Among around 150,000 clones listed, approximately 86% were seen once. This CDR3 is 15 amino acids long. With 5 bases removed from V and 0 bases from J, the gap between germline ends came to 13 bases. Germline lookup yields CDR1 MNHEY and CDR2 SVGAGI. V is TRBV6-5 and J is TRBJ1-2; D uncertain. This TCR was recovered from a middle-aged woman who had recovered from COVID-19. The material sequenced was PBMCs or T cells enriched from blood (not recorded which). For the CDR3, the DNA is TGTGCCAGCAGTCCCCACTCGGAGACTAACTATGGCTACACCTTC. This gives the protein CASSPHSETNYGYTF.